This T cell receptor beta chain was found in a study of T cells in Graves' hyperthyroidism and ophthalmopathy. Study-level points and caveats: Ophthalmopathy was identified by the model a median around 6 months ahead of onset.

Amplification of TCR beta CDR3 regions used RNA as the template. Carried out on the TCR CDR3, a first-round RT-PCR used the HTBI primer set. Each CDR3 protein gets one entry after TCRdb re-called the multiplex PCR reads with MiXCR. The table includes some 460,000 distinct CDR3 sequences, around 14% detected once. This clonotype was counted ten times or more. Its antigen is undetermined. Absence of ophthalmopathy progression within 18 months defined stable Graves' hyperthyroidism. Clinical symptoms, serum thyroxine and TRAb, thyroid ultrasound and orbital computed tomography together formed the diagnostic basis. Cells are PBMCs isolated from 10 ml of fresh blood. The CDR3 contains 14 residues. Looked up from germline, CDR1 is SGHTS and CDR2 is YDEGEE. V lost 5 bases to trimming and J lost 4 bases; unmatched junction nucleotides: 8.

This clonotype was obtained from a woman between 18 and 29 years old with Graves' hyperthyroidism. The specimen was blood. This chain connects TRBV5-8 to TRBJ1-1; 7 bases map to TRBD1. CDR3 in DNA: TGTGCCAGCAGACAGACAGGGACGGGCACTGAAGCTTTCTTT. Its translation is CASRQTGTGTEAFF.